Listed below are T cell receptor beta chains from one sample, sequenced in a study of cytomegalovirus exposure and HLA in healthy donors. Measured with immunoSEQ multiplex PCR; TCRdb has only the in-frame clones, and not every one. The sample lists about 220,000 clones, roughly 83% occurring once. Sequencing used PBMCs. These TCRs come from a woman in her 30s in good health and CMV-seropositive. Each CDR3 is given with its conserved first and last residue. Each record gives: V gene, J gene, D gene, clone size, CDR3 DNA, CDR3 protein. D genes are given only for firm matches. Only some rows state a clone size, as once, few, many or a class for expanded clones.

TRBV15	TRBJ2-7	NA	NA	TGTGCCGCAGGCTCCCGTGCCTACGAGCAGTACTTC	CAAGSRAYEQYF
TRBV7-8	TRBJ2-7	NA	once	TGTGCCAGCAGTACCGGGGTTGGGACGGGGCGCGAGCAGTACTTC	CASSTGVGTGREQYF
TRBV27	TRBJ1-1	NA	once	TGTGCCAGCACCATAATCACAGGACACACTGAAGCTTTCTTT	CASTIITGHTEAFF
TRBV4-1	TRBJ2-7	NA	NA	TGCGCCAGCAGCCCGGGCCGCGACTGGTACGAGCAGTACTTC	CASSPGRDWYEQYF
TRBV2	TRBJ1-5	TRBD1	NA	TGTGCCAGCAGACGCCCGGGACAGATCAATCAGCCCCAGCATTTT	CASRRPGQINQPQHF
TRBV4-3	TRBJ1-2	NA	NA	TGCGCCAGCAGCCAGGCTTTCTCCTGGGTCTATGGCTACACCTTC	CASSQAFSWVYGYTF
TRBV28	TRBJ2-7	NA	NA	TGTGCCAGCACGAATTCTTGGGGTTATGGGGTCTCCTACGAGCAGTACTTC	CASTNSWGYGVSYEQYF
TRBV6-6	TRBJ1-5	NA	NA	TGTGCCAGCAGTTTGACTGTAGATAGCAATCAGCCCCAGCATTTT	CASSLTVDSNQPQHF
TRBV9	TRBJ1-3	NA	NA	TGTGCCAGCAGCGTAGGTTTACAGGGAGCTGGAAACACCATATATTTT	CASSVGLQGAGNTIYF
TRBV19	TRBJ2-7	NA	NA	TGTGCCAGTAGTTCGACAGCCTCATCCTACGAGCAGTACTTC	CASSSTASSYEQYF